Below, one TCR beta chain is given with its context. These data are taken from a study of blood T cell repertoires in COVID-19. In the study overall: The United States, Italy and Spain provided the acute and convalescent COVID-19 samples. T cells, B-cell-depleted T cells, or PBMCs provided the cDNA or gDNA that served as material.

V lost 6 bases and J lost 7; bases outside the gene matches: 8. The CDR3 consists of 14 residues. The germline V gene has CDR1 MNHEY and CDR2 SVGAGI. As processed by the authors: By means of reference gene primer amplification, nucleated cell counts were estimated. The repertoire was sequenced with immunoSEQ multiplex PCR; TCRdb's copy has only in-frame clones and lacks some. The V and J calls and clone size come from that table; D and trimming were worked out from the DNA. The sample carries 200,000 to 300,000 clones, 75% to 90% recorded once. This TCR came from a man in his 60s who had recovered from COVID-19. The chain uses TRBV6-5 and TRBJ1-4; 7 nucleotides line up with TRBD1. The sequencing sample was made of peripheral blood. CDR3 region: CASRSQGGGEKLFF. Here the CDR3 DNA reads TGTGCCAGCAGATCCCAGGGGGGTGGTGAAAAACTGTTTTTT.